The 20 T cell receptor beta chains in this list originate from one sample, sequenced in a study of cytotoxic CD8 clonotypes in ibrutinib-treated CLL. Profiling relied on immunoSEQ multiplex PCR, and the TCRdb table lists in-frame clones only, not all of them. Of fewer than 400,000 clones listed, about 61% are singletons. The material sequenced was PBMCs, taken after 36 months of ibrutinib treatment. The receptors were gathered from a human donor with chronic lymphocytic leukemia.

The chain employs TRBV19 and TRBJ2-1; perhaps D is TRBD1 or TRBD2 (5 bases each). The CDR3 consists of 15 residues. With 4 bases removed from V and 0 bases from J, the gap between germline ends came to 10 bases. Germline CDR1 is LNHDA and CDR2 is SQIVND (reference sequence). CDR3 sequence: CASSRGSSSYNEQFF. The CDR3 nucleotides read TGTGCCAGTAGTAGGGGGAGTAGCTCCTACAATGAGCAGTTCTTC.

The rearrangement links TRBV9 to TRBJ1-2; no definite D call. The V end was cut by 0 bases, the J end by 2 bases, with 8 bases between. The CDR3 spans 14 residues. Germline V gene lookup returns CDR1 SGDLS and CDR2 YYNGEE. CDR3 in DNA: TGTGCCAGCAGCGTAGCAGCAGAGAACTATGGCTACACCTTC. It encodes CASSVAAENYGYTF.

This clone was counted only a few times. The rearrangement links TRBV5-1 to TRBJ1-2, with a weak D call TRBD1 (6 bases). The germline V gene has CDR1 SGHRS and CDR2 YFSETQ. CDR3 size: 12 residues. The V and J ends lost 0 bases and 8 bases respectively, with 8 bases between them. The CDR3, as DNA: TGCGCCAGCAGCTTGGACAGGGACGGCTACACCTTC. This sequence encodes CASSLDRDGYTF.

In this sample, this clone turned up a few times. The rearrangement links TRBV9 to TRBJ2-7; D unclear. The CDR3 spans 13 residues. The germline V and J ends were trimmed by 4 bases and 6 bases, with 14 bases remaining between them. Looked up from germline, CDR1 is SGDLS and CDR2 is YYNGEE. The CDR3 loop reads CASSLVFASEQYF. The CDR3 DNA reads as TGTGCCAGCAGCCTAGTATTTGCAAGCGAGCAGTACTTC.

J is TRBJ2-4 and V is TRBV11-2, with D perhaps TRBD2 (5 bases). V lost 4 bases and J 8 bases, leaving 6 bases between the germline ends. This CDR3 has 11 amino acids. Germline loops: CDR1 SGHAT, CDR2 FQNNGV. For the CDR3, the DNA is TGTGCCAGCAGCTCCGGGGACATTCAGTACTTC. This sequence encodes CASSSGDIQYF.

The CDR3 is CATRGDLAGVTDTQYF. In DNA form, the CDR3 reads TGTGCAACCCGCGGGGACCTAGCGGGAGTTACAGATACGCAGTATTTT. The genes are TRBV13 and TRBJ2-3; TRBD2 matches 10 bases. Per germline, CDR1 PRHDT and CDR2 FYEKMQ (reference sequence). CDR3 length: 16 residues.

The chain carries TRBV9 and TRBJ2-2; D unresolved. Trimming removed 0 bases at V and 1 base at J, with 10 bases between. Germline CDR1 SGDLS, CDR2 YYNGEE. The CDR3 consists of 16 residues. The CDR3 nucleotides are TGTGCCAGCAGCGTAGGTACGGCCCTGAACACCGGGGAGCTGTTTTTT. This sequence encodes CASSVGTALNTGELFF.

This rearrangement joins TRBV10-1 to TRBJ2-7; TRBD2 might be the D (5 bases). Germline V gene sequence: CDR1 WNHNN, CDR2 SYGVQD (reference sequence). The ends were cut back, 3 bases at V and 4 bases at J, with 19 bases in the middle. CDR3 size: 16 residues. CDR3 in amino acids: CASSDLRREGSYEQYF. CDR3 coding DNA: TGCGCCAGCAGTGACCTTAGGCGAGAGGGATCGTACGAGCAGTACTTC.

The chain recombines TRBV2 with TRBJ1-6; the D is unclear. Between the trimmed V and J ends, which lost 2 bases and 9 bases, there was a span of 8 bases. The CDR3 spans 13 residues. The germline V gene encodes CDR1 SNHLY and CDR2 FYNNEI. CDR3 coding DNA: TGTGCCAGCAGTGAATGGAACGGTTCACCCCTCCACTTT. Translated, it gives CASSEWNGSPLHF.

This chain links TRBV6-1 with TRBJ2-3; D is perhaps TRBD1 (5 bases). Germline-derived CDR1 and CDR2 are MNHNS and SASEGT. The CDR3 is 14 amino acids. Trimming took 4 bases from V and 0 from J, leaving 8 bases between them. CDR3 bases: TGTGCCAGCAGTGTGGACATCAGCACAGATACGCAGTATTTT. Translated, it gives CASSVDISTDTQYF.

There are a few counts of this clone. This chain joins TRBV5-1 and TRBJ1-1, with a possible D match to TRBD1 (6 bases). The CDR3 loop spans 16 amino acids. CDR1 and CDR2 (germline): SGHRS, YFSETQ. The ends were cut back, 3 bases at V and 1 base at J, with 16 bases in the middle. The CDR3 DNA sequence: TGCGCCAGCAGCTCGACCCTCAGGGGACGGAACACTGAAGCTTTCTTT. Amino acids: CASSSTLRGRNTEAFF. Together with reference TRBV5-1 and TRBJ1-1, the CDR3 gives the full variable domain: KAGVTQTPRYLIKTRGQQVTLSCSPISGHRSVSWYQQTPGQGLQFLFEYFSETQRNKGNFPGRFSGRQFSNSRSEMNVSTLELGDSALYLCASSSTLRGRNTEAFFGQGTRLTVV.

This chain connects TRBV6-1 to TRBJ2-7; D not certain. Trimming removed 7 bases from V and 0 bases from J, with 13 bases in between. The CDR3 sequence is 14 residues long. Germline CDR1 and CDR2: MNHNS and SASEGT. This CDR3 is CASKRGFDSYEQYF. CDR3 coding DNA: TGTGCCAGCAAGCGTGGGTTCGACTCCTACGAGCAGTACTTC.

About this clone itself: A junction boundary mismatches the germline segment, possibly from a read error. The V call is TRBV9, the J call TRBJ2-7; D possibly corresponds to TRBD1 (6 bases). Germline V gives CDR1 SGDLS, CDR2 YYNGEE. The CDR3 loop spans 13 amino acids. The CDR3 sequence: CTSSPGVWGEQYF. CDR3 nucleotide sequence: TGTACCAGCAGTCCAGGGGTCTGGGGGGAGCAGTACTTC.

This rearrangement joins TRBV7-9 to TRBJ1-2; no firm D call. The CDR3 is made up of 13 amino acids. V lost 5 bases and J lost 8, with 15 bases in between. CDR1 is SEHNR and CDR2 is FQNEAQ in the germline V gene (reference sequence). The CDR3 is CASSHMGLFGYTF. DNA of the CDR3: TGTGCCAGCAGCCATATGGGGTTGTTCGGCTACACCTTC. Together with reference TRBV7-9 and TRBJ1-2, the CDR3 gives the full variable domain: DTGVSQNPRHKITKRGQNVTFRCDPISEHNRLYWYRQTLGQGPEFLTYFQNEAQLEKSRLLSDRFSAERPKGSFSTLEIQRTEQGDSAMYLCASSHMGLFGYTFGSGTRLTVV.

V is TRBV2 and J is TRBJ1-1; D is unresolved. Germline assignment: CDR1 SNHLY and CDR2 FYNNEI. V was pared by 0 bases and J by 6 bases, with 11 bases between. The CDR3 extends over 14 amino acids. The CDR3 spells CASSEAQTMAEAFF. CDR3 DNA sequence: TGTGCCAGCAGTGAAGCCCAGACAATGGCTGAAGCTTTCTTT.

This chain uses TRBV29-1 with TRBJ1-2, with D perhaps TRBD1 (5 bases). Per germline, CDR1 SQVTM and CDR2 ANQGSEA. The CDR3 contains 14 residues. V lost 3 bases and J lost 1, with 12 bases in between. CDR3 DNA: TGCAGCGTTGATCGCGGGGCCATTAACTATGGCTACACCTTC. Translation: CSVDRGAINYGYTF.

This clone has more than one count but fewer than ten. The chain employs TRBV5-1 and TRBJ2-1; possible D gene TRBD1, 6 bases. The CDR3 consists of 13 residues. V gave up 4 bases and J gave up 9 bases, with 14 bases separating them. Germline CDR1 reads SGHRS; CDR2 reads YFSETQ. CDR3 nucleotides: TGCGCCAGCAGCCAATGGACAGAGGGTGAGCAGTTCTTC. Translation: CASSQWTEGEQFF.

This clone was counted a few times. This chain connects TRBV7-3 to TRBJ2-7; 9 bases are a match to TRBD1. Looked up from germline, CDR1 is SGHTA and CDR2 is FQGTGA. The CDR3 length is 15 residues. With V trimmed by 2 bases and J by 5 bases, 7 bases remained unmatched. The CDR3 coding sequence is TGTGCCAGCAGCTTATTCGGGGACAGGGATGACGAGCAGTACTTC. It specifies CASSLFGDRDDEQYF.

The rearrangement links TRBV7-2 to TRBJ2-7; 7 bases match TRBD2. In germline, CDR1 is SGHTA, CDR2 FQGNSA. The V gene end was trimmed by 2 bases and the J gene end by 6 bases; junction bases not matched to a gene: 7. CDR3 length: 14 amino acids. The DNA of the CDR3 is TGTGCCAGCAGCTTACTTGGGGGGGTGCGCGAGCAGTACTTC. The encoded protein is CASSLLGGVREQYF.

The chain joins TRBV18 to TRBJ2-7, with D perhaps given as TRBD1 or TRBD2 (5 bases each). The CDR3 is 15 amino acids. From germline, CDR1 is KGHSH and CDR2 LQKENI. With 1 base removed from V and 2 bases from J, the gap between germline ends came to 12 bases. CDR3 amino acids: CASSPRIGDPYEQYF. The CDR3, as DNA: TGTGCCAGCTCACCACGCATAGGGGACCCCTACGAGCAGTACTTC.